This entry features one T cell receptor beta chain sequence. What antigen it recognizes has not been identified. Qualities for individual bases were not recorded, and no much larger clone is one base off. Other DNA sequences from this sample encode an identical CDR3 as well. V is clipped by 2 bases and J by 1 base, and the sequence between their germline boundaries is 6 bases long. CDR1 and CDR2 were assigned from the germline V gene as SGHRS and YFSETQ. From its cysteine to its phenylalanine, the CDR3 spans 13 amino acids. The CDR3 DNA has 39 bases and is translated from base 1. TCR CDR3 regions were amplified from genomic DNA by multiplex PCR using the deep immunoSEQ assay. Extracted genomic DNA from each cell subset was spread evenly across all wells of several immunoSEQ 96-well plates, with each plate serving as a replicate. For sorted subsets, around 200 ng genomic DNA, equal to about 30,000 T cell genomes, was loaded into each replicate PCR. Purified libraries were measured with a Qubit 3.0 fluorometer, size-checked on a Bioanalyzer 2100, and measured again with the KAPA Library Quantification kit. Every immunoSEQ 96-well plate was sequenced on a separate single-read 150-cycle Illumina NextSeq 550 flow cell. In the authors' own workflow: Because the immunoSEQ output included only junctional sequences and no quality scores, the filtering could not be the same as the filtering used for full-length reads. Sequences were annotated with PyIR, a Python wrapper for IgBLAST v1.9, and V/J genes and CDR3 were assigned using IMGT germline references. Reads with weak V/J assignments (E-value above 1e-6), missing CDR3, stop codons, out-of-frame junctions, or ambiguous translated residues were removed. A V3J clonotype was defined by an identical inferred V gene, J gene, and CDR3 amino acid sequence. Percentage overlap between repertoires was calculated by dividing the number of shared unique clonotypes by the size of the smaller repertoire. Richness of each repertoire was evaluated using RTK rarefaction, the Chao1 estimator, and Recon v2.1 estimates of unobserved clonotypes. OLGA was used to compute generation probabilities for all TCRbeta clonotypes that the gDNA method yielded from four donors. This immuneACCESS table, as held by TCRdb, lists in-frame sequences with V and J called but not all clones. Of the missing ones, under half trace to an unresolved V gene in checked studies; the others have no known cause. Clone size and V and J calls were adopted from that table, with D and trimming inferred from the DNA. Across this sample there are a few million clones, with just over 90% seen only once. The leading ten clones occupy around 0.14% of the sample.

The donors were healthy, HIV-negative adults who had no recently reported acute infections or vaccinations. Every donor was a Caucasian adult residing in Nashville, Tennessee, USA. CD4+ T cells were enriched through magnetic negative selection, after which naive cells were positively selected on CD45RA and the remaining negative fraction served as the memory subset. Blood was obtained by leukapheresis, after which PBMCs were separated by Ficoll-Histopaque density gradient centrifugation and cryopreserved in liquid nitrogen vapor phase. Analytical flow cytometry was used to check the purity and quantity of every magnetically sorted T cell population. From each sorted fraction, genomic DNA was isolated and quantified by UV absorbance on a Nanodrop 2000c. This entry belongs to a study of shared clonotypes between healthy human individuals (dated by TCRdb to 2018 to 2020). Background for the entire study: A couple of women and a few men aged 18 to 49 years were included in the cohort. To increase sequencing depth and limit assay-specific biases, different laboratories used diverse techniques to prepare libraries and sequence TCR repertoires. For each donor, three plates each were used for CD4 naive and CD4 memory, two plates were used for CD8 naive, and one plate was used for CD8 memory. Each donor's leukapheresis produced roughly between roughly 0.9 and 9 billion PBMCs. To estimate repertoire size and how much clonotype sharing occurs between individuals, the study deeply sequenced the blood TCR repertoires of five or six healthy adults. General study outcomes and caveats: Because the study included only a small number of donors, the genetic and exposure-history diversity represented was limited. When several donors were compared, the shared fraction of clonotypes was roughly 4.8% for naive CD4, 3% to 4% for naive CD8, 2.3% for memory CD4, and 0.35% to 0.4% for memory CD8. Incomplete sequencing was indicated by rarefaction of sorted-subset datasets, despite the large sequencing depth. Higher generation probabilities were observed for clonotypes shared by all four sorted-subset donors than for non-shared clonotypes. Sampling was limited to blood, and TCR repertoires in tissue likely differ from TCR repertoires in blood. Naive subsets generally had larger estimated clonotype richness than memory subsets. Based on pairwise subsampling, the degree of clonotype sharing among donors was expected to be affected by sequencing depth.

The sample consisted of naive CD4+ T cells sorted from blood. Sample cell subset or site, as interpreted from the label and publication: CD45RA+ positively selected. The source is a man aged 18-30 years in good health. The rearranged chain carries TRBV5-1 and TRBJ1-1; there is no confident call for the D gene. The CDR3 protein is CASSFSGNTEAFF. The nucleotides read TGCGCCAGCAGCTTTTCGGGGAACACTGAAGCTTTCTTT.